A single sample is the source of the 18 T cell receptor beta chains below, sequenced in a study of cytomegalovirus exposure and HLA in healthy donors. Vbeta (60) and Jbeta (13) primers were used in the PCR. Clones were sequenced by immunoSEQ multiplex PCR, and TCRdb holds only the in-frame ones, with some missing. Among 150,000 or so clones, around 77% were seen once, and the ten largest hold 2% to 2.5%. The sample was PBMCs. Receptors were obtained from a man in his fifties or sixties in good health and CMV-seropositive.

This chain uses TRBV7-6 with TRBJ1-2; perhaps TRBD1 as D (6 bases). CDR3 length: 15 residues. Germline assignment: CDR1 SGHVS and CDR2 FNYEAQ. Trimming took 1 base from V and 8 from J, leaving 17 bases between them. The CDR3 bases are TGTGCCAGCAGCTTAGATGGACACAGGGTCGACGGCTACACCTTC. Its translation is CASSLDGHRVDGYTF.

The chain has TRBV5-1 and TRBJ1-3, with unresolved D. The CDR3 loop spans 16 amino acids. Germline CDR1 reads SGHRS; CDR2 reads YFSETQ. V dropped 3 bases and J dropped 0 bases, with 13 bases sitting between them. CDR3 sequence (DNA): TGCGCCAGCAGCTCCGCTTCCTCTACCTCTGGAAACACCATATATTTT. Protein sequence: CASSSASSTSGNTIYF.

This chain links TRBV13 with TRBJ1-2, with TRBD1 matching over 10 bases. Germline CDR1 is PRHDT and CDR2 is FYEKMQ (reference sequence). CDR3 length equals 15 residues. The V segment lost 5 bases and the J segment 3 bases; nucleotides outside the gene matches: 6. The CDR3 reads CASSPGTGEHYGYTF. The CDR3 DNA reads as TGTGCCAGCAGCCCCGGGACAGGGGAGCACTATGGCTACACCTTC.

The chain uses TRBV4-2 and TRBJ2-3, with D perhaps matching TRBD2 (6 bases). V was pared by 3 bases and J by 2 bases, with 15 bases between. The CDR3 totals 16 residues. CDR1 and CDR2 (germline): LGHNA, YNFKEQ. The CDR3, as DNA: TGTGCCAGCAGCCACGAATACCTAGCGTTCACAGATACGCAGTATTTT. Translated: CASSHEYLAFTDTQYF.

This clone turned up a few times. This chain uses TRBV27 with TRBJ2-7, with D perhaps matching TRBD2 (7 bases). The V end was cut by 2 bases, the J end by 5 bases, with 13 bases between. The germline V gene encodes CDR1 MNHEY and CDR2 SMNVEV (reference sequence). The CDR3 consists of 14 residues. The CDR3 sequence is CASSLRGGPHEQYF. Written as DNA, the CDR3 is TGTGCCAGCAGTTTAAGGGGGGGGCCCCACGAGCAGTACTTC.

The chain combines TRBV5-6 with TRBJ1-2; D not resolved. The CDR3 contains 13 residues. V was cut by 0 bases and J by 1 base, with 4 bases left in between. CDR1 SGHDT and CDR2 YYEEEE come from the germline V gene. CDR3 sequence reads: CASSLAGNYGYTF. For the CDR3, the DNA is TGTGCCAGCAGCTTGGCAGGTAACTATGGCTACACCTTC.

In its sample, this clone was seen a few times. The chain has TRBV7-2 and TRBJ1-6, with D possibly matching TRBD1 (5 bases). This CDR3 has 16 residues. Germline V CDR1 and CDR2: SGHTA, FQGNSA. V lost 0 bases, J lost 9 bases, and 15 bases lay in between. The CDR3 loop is CASSLARRERASPLHF. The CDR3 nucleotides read TGTGCCAGCAGCTTAGCCCGCAGGGAGCGGGCTTCACCCCTCCACTTT. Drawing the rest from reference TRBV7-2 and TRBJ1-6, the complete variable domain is GAGVSQSPSNKVTEKGKDVELRCDPISGHTALYWYRQSLGQGLEFLIYFQGNSAPDKSGLPSDRFSAERTGGSVSTLTIQRTQQEDSAVYLCASSLARRERASPLHFGNGTRLTVT.

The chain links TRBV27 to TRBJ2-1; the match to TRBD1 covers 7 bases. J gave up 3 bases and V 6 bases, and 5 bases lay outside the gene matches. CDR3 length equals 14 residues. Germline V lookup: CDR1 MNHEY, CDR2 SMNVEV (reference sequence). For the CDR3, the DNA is TGTGCCAGCAGGAGGGACAGAGACTACAATGAGCAGTTCTTC. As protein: CASRRDRDYNEQFF.

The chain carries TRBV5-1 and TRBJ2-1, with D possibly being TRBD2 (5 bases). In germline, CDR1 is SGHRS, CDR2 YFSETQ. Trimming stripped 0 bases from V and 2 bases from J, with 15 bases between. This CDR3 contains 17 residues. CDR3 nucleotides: TGCGCCAGCAGCTTGGGCGGGTCCAGCCCTACCTACAATGAGCAGTTCTTC. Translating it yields CASSLGGSSPTYNEQFF.

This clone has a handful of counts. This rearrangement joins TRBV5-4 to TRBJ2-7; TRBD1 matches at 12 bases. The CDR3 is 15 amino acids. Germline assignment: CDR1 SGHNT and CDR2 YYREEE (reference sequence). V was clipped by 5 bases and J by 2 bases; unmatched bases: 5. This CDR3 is CASSPRDRGPYEQYF. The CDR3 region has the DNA TGTGCCAGCAGTCCACGGGACAGGGGGCCCTACGAGCAGTACTTC.

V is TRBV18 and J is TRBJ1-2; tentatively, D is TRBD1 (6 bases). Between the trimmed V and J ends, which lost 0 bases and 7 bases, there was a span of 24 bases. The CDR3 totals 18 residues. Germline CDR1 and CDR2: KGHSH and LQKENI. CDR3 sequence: CASSPPINSGTYGSGYTF. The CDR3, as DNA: TGTGCCAGCTCACCACCTATCAATAGCGGGACATACGGTTCTGGCTACACCTTC.

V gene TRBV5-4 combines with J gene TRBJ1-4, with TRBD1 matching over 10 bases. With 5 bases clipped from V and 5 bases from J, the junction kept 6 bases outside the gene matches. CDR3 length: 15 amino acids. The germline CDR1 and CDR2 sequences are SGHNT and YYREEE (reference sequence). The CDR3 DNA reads TGTGCCAGCAGTTCCGGGACAGGGGTAAATGAAAAACTGTTTTTT. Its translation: CASSSGTGVNEKLFF.

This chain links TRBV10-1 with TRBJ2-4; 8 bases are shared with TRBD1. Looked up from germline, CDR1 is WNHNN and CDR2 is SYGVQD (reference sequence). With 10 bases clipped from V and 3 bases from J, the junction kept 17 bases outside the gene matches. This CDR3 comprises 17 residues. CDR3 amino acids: CAIPNGGQGCLKNIQYF. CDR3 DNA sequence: TGCGCCATTCCCAACGGAGGACAGGGCTGTCTCAAAAACATTCAGTACTTC.

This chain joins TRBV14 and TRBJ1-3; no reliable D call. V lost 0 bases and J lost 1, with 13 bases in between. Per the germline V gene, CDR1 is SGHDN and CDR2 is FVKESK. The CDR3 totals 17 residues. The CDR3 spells CASSQELVAGSGNTIYF. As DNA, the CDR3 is TGTGCCAGCAGCCAAGAACTCGTGGCAGGTTCTGGAAACACCATATATTTT.

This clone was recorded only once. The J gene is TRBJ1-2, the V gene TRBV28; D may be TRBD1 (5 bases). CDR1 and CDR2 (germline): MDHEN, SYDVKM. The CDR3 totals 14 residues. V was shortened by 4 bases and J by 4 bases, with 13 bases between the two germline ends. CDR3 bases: TGTGCCAGCAGTTCAGCCTCAGGGATCTATGGCTACACCTTC. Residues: CASSSASGIYGYTF.

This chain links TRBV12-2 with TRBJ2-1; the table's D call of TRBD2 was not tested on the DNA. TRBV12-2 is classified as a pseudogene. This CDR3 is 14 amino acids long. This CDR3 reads CASRPGTHYNEQFF. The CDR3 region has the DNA TGTGCAAGTCGCCCCGGGACTCACTACAATGAGCAGTTCTTC.

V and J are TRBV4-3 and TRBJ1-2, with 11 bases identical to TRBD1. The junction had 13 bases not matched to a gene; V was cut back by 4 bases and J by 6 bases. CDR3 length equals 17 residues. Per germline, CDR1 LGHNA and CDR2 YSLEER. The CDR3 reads CASSPEGSDRGQHGYTF. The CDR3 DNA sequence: TGCGCCAGCAGCCCAGAGGGGTCGGACAGGGGGCAACATGGCTACACCTTC.

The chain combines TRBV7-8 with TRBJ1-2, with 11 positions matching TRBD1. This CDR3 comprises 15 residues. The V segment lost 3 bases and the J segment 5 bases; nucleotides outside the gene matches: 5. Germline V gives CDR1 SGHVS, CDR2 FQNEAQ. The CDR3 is CASSFSGTGGYGYTF. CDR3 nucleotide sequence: TGTGCCAGCAGCTTCTCCGGGACAGGGGGGTATGGCTACACCTTC. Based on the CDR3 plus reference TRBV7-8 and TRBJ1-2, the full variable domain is GAGVSQSPRYKVAKRGQDVALRCDPISGHVSLFWYQQALGQGPEFLTYFQNEAQLDKSGLPSDRFFAERPEGSVSTLKIQRTQQEDSAVYLCASSFSGTGGYGYTFGSGTRLTVV.